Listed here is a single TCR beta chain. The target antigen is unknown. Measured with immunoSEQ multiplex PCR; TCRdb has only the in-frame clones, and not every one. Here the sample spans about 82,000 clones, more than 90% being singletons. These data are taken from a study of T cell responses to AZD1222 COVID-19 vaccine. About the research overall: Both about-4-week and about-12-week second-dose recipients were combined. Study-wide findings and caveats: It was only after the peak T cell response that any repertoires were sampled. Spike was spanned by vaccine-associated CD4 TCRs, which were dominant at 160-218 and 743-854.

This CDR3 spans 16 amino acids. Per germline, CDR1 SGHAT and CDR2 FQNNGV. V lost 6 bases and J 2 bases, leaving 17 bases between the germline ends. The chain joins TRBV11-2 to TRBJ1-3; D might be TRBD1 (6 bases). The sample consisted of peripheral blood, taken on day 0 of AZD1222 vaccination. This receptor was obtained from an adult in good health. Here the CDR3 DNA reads TGTGCCAGCAGATCAAATCAGGGGCGGGCTGGAAACACCATATATTTT. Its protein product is CASRSNQGRAGNTIYF.